Following are 30 T cell receptor beta chains from one sample sequenced in a study of blood T cell repertoires in COVID-19 (dated by TCRdb to about 2020). The library was produced with the immunoSEQ multiplex PCR assay. Entries here come from immuneACCESS through TCRdb and include only in-frame sequences with V and J called. Some clones fail to appear in such tables; in the studies checked, an unresolved V gene covers under half of the shortfall, and the cause of the remainder is unknown. This sample comprises 80,000 to 100,000 clones, roughly 90% of them detected only once. The top ten hold around 3.9% of the sample. The sequenced sample was peripheral blood. These receptors originate from a human donor with COVID-19, enrolled during active disease. The donor label of this sample is uncertain.

This clone was recorded only once. The chain joins TRBV7-3 to TRBJ2-1, with TRBD2 matching 11 bases. This CDR3 is 15 amino acids long. The J segment lost 10 bases and the V segment lost 4 bases, leaving 9 bases of the junction unmatched. Per germline, CDR1 SGHTA and CDR2 FQGTGA. The CDR3 loop reads CASSSGSGREREQFF. The CDR3 region has the DNA TGTGCCAGCAGCTCAGGTAGCGGGAGGGAGAGAGAGCAGTTCTTC. Based on the CDR3 plus reference TRBV7-3 and TRBJ2-1, the full variable domain is GAGVSQTPSNKVTEKGKYVELRCDPISGHTALYWYRQSLGQGPEFLIYFQGTGAADDSGLPNDRFFAVRPEGSVSTLKIQRTERGDSAVYLCASSSGSGREREQFFGPGTRLTVL.

V usage is TRBV3-1 (or the pseudogene TRBV3-2) and J usage is TRBJ2-2, with no clear D. CDR1 is LGHDT and CDR2 is YNNKEL in the germline V gene (reference sequence). This CDR3 comprises 15 residues. Trimming removed 1 base from V and 2 bases from J, with 8 bases in between. CDR3 sequence (DNA): TGTGCCAGCAGCCAAGTAAACAGTAACACCGGGGAGCTGTTTTTT. Translated: CASSQVNSNTGELFF.

The chain is built from TRBV24-1 and TRBJ2-1; 8 positions agree with TRBD1. There are 14 residues in the CDR3. J gave up 9 bases and V 4 bases, and 7 bases lay outside the gene matches. CDR1 is KGHDR, CDR2 SFDVKD, per germline. This chain's CDR3 is CATSDVGQGGEQFF. The CDR3 DNA is TGTGCCACCAGTGACGTTGGACAGGGCGGTGAGCAGTTCTTC.

This clone was observed a single time. The genes are TRBV5-1 and TRBJ2-1, with 9 bases fitting TRBD1. This CDR3 has 15 amino acids. In germline, CDR1 is SGHRS, CDR2 YFSETQ. J was trimmed by 7 bases and V by 0 bases; bases with no gene match: 5. The CDR3 loop reads CASSLVTGGRNEQFF. CDR3 bases: TGCGCCAGCAGCTTGGTTACAGGGGGCCGGAATGAGCAGTTCTTC.

This clone turned up a few times. The chain couples TRBV12-2 to TRBJ2-3; the table's D call TRBD1 went unverified against the DNA. TRBV12-2 is a pseudogene segment. The CDR3 consists of 14 residues. CDR3: CASRSRLVTDTQYF. CDR3 DNA sequence: TGTGCAAGTCGCTCCAGGTTAGTTACAGATACGCAGTATTTT.

The rearrangement joins TRBV5-1 to TRBJ2-3; TRBD2 agrees at 13 bases. Germline lookup yields CDR1 SGHRS and CDR2 YFSETQ. V was clipped by 4 bases and J by 5 bases; unmatched bases: 7. The CDR3 runs to 16 residues. The CDR3 DNA follows: TGCGCCAGCAGCCAGGGGACTAGCGGGAACAGAGATACGCAGTATTTT. Its translation is CASSQGTSGNRDTQYF.

This rearrangement joins TRBV5-4 to TRBJ2-1; a weak D match, TRBD1 (6 bases). This CDR3 is built from 14 residues. Looked up from germline, CDR1 is SGHNT and CDR2 is YYREEE (reference sequence). V was cut by 0 bases and J by 7 bases, with 11 bases left in between. Here the CDR3 DNA reads TGTGCCAGCAGCTTGGGGACAGCTTCAAATGAGCAGTTCTTC. It is translated as CASSLGTASNEQFF.

The rearrangement uses TRBV2 and TRBJ2-7; tentatively, D is TRBD2 (5 bases). V shed 7 bases and J shed 6 bases, with 16 bases lying between them. CDR3 size: 13 residues. CDR1 SNHLY and CDR2 FYNNEI come from the germline V gene. In DNA, the CDR3 is TGTGCCAGCATCGGGGATTCCTACTCCGAGCAGTACTTC. Translation: CASIGDSYSEQYF.

The J gene is TRBJ2-7, the V gene TRBV6-6; D uncertain. This CDR3 spans 12 amino acids. V was clipped by 6 bases and J by 4 bases, with 10 bases between them. Germline CDR1 reads MNHNY; CDR2 reads SVGAGI (reference sequence). CDR3 protein: CASRATLYEQYF. The CDR3 nucleotides are TGTGCCAGCAGGGCGACACTTTACGAGCAGTACTTC.

The rearrangement joins TRBV19 to TRBJ1-5, with D uncertain. Trimming cost V 3 bases and J 8 bases, with 11 bases left between them. The V gene's germline CDR1 is LNHDA and CDR2 SQIVND (reference sequence). CDR3 length equals 13 residues. CDR3 region: CASSMRRVEPQHF. CDR3 sequence (DNA): TGTGCCAGTAGTATGAGAAGAGTGGAGCCCCAGCATTTT.

The chain joins TRBV11-3 to TRBJ2-3; D is unclear. V shed 6 bases and J shed 2 bases, with 6 bases lying between them. Germline V gene data show CDR1 as SGHNT and CDR2 as YENEEA. CDR3 size: 12 residues. CDR3 DNA: TGTGCCAGCAGGGCCAACACAGATACGCAGTATTTT. Translation: CASRANTDTQYF.

This clone was recorded once. J is TRBJ1-2 and V is TRBV19; 11 bases fit TRBD1. The CDR3 consists of 14 residues. Per the germline V gene, CDR1 is LNHDA and CDR2 is SQIVND (reference sequence). Trimming cost V 6 bases and J 4 bases; bases outside gene matches: 4. The CDR3 sequence: CASRLGQGGYGYTF. The CDR3 bases are TGTGCCAGTAGGTTGGGACAGGGGGGCTATGGCTACACCTTC.

J is TRBJ1-6 and V is TRBV18, with a tentative D call TRBD1 (6 bases). The CDR3 loop spans 15 amino acids. The V end was cut by 5 bases, the J end by 8 bases, with 16 bases between. Germline CDR1 reads KGHSH; CDR2 reads LQKENI. The CDR3: CASSSSRGWDSPLHF. The CDR3 DNA reads TGTGCCAGCTCATCATCCAGGGGATGGGATTCACCCCTCCACTTT.

The V call is TRBV19, the J call TRBJ1-1; 11 bases map to TRBD1. The junction had 5 bases not matched to a gene; V was cut back by 3 bases and J by 11 bases. Germline values: CDR1 LNHDA, CDR2 SQIVND (reference sequence). The CDR3 is 13 amino acids. The CDR3 coding sequence is TGTGCCAGTAGTATTTCGGGACAGGGGGTTGCTTTCTTT. Protein product: CASSISGQGVAFF.

The genes are TRBV7-8 and TRBJ1-2, with a weak D call TRBD1 (6 bases). The germline V and J ends were trimmed by 4 bases and 0 bases, with 18 bases remaining between them. The CDR3 consists of 17 residues. CDR1 and CDR2 from the germline V gene are SGHVS and FQNEAQ. CDR3 nucleotide sequence: TGTGCCAGCAGCTCCCCCGGGACACTCCAGGCTAACTATGGCTACACCTTC. Encoded protein: CASSSPGTLQANYGYTF.

The chain has TRBV12-3 or TRBV12-4 and TRBJ2-4, with unresolved D. This CDR3 contains 13 residues. V shed 3 bases and J shed 6 bases, with 9 bases lying between them. CDR3 bases: TGTGCCAGCAGTTTGGAGCCCTTAAACATTCAGTACTTC. Its translation is CASSLEPLNIQYF.

The rearrangement uses TRBV5-1 and TRBJ2-7; D is uncertain. V was cut by 0 bases and J by 4 bases, with 11 bases left in between. This CDR3 contains 14 residues. Per germline, CDR1 SGHRS and CDR2 YFSETQ. The CDR3 DNA is TGCGCCAGCAGCTTGGCAATAGGAGATTACGAGCAGTACTTC. Translation: CASSLAIGDYEQYF. Using reference TRBV5-1 and TRBJ2-7 for the parts outside the CDR3, the full variable domain is KAGVTQTPRYLIKTRGQQVTLSCSPISGHRSVSWYQQTPGQGLQFLFEYFSETQRNKGNFPGRFSGRQFSNSRSEMNVSTLELGDSALYLCASSLAIGDYEQYFGPGTRLTVT.

The rearrangement links TRBV19 to TRBJ1-4; the D gene is possibly TRBD1 (5 bases). This CDR3 contains 15 residues. Trimming shortened V by 5 bases and J by 10 bases, and 20 bases separated the two germline ends. Germline CDR1 LNHDA, CDR2 SQIVND (reference sequence). In DNA form, the CDR3 reads TGTGCCAGTAGTCCCTCGGCGGGGGGGGACGGAAAACTGTTTTTT. This codes for CASSPSAGGDGKLFF.

J is TRBJ1-1 and V is TRBV27; D call uncertain. The CDR3 is made up of 12 amino acids. Trimming cost V 8 bases and J 2 bases, with 9 bases left between them. Germline V gives CDR1 MNHEY, CDR2 SMNVEV (reference sequence). CDR3 nucleotide sequence: TGTGCCAGCGGGCAGCCAAACACTGAAGCTTTCTTT. Amino acid sequence: CASGQPNTEAFF.

This sequence joins TRBV4-2 and TRBJ2-1, with 9 bases aligning to TRBD2. The V segment lost 4 bases and the J segment 5 bases; nucleotides outside the gene matches: 6. The germline V gene encodes CDR1 LGHNA and CDR2 YNFKEQ. This CDR3 contains 15 residues. In DNA, the CDR3 is TGTGCCAGCAGCCGAACTAGCGGGTTAAACAATGAGCAGTTCTTC. This gives the protein CASSRTSGLNNEQFF.

The V and J genes are TRBV4-1 and TRBJ2-3, with 8 bases aligning to TRBD2. The CDR3 runs 18 residues. Losses at the gene ends were 2 bases for V and 0 bases for J; bases not matched to a gene: 10. Germline V lookup: CDR1 MGHRA, CDR2 YSYEKL. The CDR3 is CASSQRAAGGVSTDTQYF. The CDR3 region has the DNA TGCGCCAGCAGCCAACGTGCCGCGGGGGGCGTTAGCACAGATACGCAGTATTTT.

This chain connects TRBV14 to TRBJ1-3; D gene ambiguous. The CDR3 extends over 14 amino acids. From germline, CDR1 is SGHDN and CDR2 FVKESK. V shed 4 bases and J shed 0 bases, with 7 bases lying between them. The CDR3 protein is CASSPSVSGNTIYF. The CDR3, as DNA: TGTGCCAGCAGCCCCTCGGTCTCTGGAAACACCATATATTTT.

The chain employs TRBV3-1 (or the pseudogene TRBV3-2) and TRBJ2-2; TRBD2 is a possible D gene (6 bases). Germline CDR1 LGHDT, CDR2 YNNKEL (reference sequence). The CDR3 extends over 13 amino acids. V was trimmed by 4 bases and J by 5 bases, leaving 8 bases between them. CDR3 sequence reads: CASSLRGTGELFF. CDR3 coding DNA: TGTGCCAGCAGCCTCCGGGGGACCGGGGAGCTGTTTTTT.

The chain employs TRBV5-1 and TRBJ2-1; 8 bases line up with TRBD1. Trimming at V came to 3 bases and at J to 5 bases, leaving 7 bases not matched to a gene. The CDR3 sequence is 15 residues long. CDR1 SGHRS and CDR2 YFSETQ come from the germline V gene. CDR3 nucleotides: TGCGCCAGCAGCTCCGGGACAGGAGTCAACAATGAGCAGTTCTTC. Translation gives CASSSGTGVNNEQFF. The variable domain in full, with the rest retrieved from reference TRBV5-1 and TRBJ2-1, is KAGVTQTPRYLIKTRGQQVTLSCSPISGHRSVSWYQQTPGQGLQFLFEYFSETQRNKGNFPGRFSGRQFSNSRSEMNVSTLELGDSALYLCASSSGTGVNNEQFFGPGTRLTVL.

This chain uses TRBV6-2 or TRBV6-3 with TRBJ1-1, with D unclear. Germline assignment: CDR1 MNHEY and CDR2 SVGEGT. Trimming took off 3 bases at V and 7 bases at J, with 9 bases between the two ends. The CDR3 is 12 residues long. The CDR3 DNA follows: TGTGCCAGCAGTTATGGAGGCGGTGAAGCTTTCTTT. Translated: CASSYGGGEAFF.

This rearrangement joins TRBV30 to TRBJ1-4, with a possible D match to TRBD1 (6 bases). Trimming took off 4 bases at V and 2 bases at J, with 14 bases between the two ends. The CDR3 has 15 amino acids. The germline V gene encodes CDR1 GTSNPN and CDR2 SVGIG (reference sequence). The CDR3: CAWTGQGPTNEKLFF. In nucleotides, the CDR3 is TGTGCCTGGACGGGGCAGGGGCCCACTAATGAAAAACTGTTTTTT.

This rearrangement joins TRBV19 to TRBJ1-2, with no clear D. The germline gives CDR1 LNHDA, CDR2 SQIVND (reference sequence). This CDR3 has 15 residues. The ends were cut back, 5 bases at V and 4 bases at J, with 17 bases in the middle. The CDR3 reads CASSLGSVDLYGYTF. The DNA of the CDR3 is TGTGCCAGTAGTCTCGGGTCGGTAGACCTCTATGGCTACACCTTC.

The chain uses TRBV11-2 and TRBJ2-5; tentative D call: TRBD2 (5 bases). V lost 7 bases to trimming and J lost 5 bases, with 11 bases between them. The CDR3 sequence is 12 residues long. The germline V gene has CDR1 SGHAT and CDR2 FQNNGV. CDR3: CASTMTGETQYF. CDR3 nucleotides: TGTGCCAGCACAATGACGGGGGAGACCCAGTACTTC.

The chain links TRBV27 to TRBJ2-7; TRBD1 might be the D (5 bases). CDR3 length equals 12 residues. The V and J ends lost 4 bases and 5 bases respectively, with 9 bases between them. Looked up from germline, CDR1 is MNHEY and CDR2 is SMNVEV (reference sequence). The CDR3 nucleotides read TGTGCCAGCAGTTCGACAGTCGACGAGCAGTACTTC. This translates into CASSSTVDEQYF.

The rearrangement links TRBV27 to TRBJ1-5; 7 bases fit TRBD1. This CDR3 region has 13 residues. Losses at the gene ends were 5 bases for V and 5 bases for J; bases not matched to a gene: 3. Looked up from germline, CDR1 is MNHEY and CDR2 is SMNVEV (reference sequence). CDR3 amino acids: CASSTDRDQPQHF. The CDR3 nucleotides read TGTGCCAGCAGTACCGACAGGGATCAGCCCCAGCATTTT.